These T cell receptor beta chains were read from a single sample in a study of cytomegalovirus exposure and HLA in healthy donors. Profiling relied on immunoSEQ multiplex PCR, and the TCRdb table lists in-frame clones only, not all of them. The sample holds more than 85,000 clones, around four fifths seen once. What was sequenced was PBMCs. The receptors shown here come from a man aged 30 to 39 in good health and CMV-seropositive. CDR3s include the opening cysteine and the closing phenylalanine or tryptophan. D genes are given only for firm matches. For some rows the clone size is stated as once, few or many, or as a class when expanded; others skip it.

abundance	d_gene	v_gene	j_gene	CDR3aa
NA	NA	TRBV6-5	TRBJ1-1	CASSYAGFTEAFF
NA	TRBD1	TRBV18	TRBJ2-7	CASSPPDRGAHEQYF
NA	NA	TRBV30	TRBJ1-3	CAWSVSIFSGNTIYF
NA	TRBD1	TRBV6-5	TRBJ1-5	CASRPGQGYQPQHF
few	TRBD2	TRBV5-8	TRBJ2-2	CASSQGLDTGELFF
NA	TRBD1	TRBV7-9	TRBJ2-5	CASRGQGAGETQYF
NA	TRBD1	TRBV19	TRBJ2-7	CASRFRDSSYYEQYF
NA	NA	TRBV4-1	TRBJ1-1	CASSQVGADEAFF
NA	NA	TRBV7-9	TRBJ1-6	CASSLDSGVHNSPLHF
NA	NA	TRBV5-1	TRBJ1-2	CASRLFAGVANYGYTF
once	TRBD2	TRBV5-1	TRBJ2-5	CASSRQGLLAGEGETQYF
NA	NA	TRBV30	TRBJ2-6	CASGDNRPYYSGANVLTF
NA	NA	TRBV7-9	TRBJ2-2	CSSSSDTGELFF
NA	TRBD1	TRBV19	TRBJ2-6	CASIGQGALFSGANALTF
NA	NA	TRBV5-1	TRBJ1-1	CASSLAGRSQAFF
NA	TRBD2	TRBV6-1	TRBJ2-1	CASRLAGGSYNEQFF
NA	NA	TRBV5-1	TRBJ1-1	CASSPGQNTEAFF
once	TRBD1	TRBV29-1	TRBJ2-7	CSVSDRAVYEQYF
NA	TRBD1	TRBV5-1	TRBJ2-7	CASAQSAMTGELTYEQYF
NA	NA	TRBV9	TRBJ1-3	CASSVVEGWSGNTIYF
few	NA	TRBV11-2	TRBJ1-4	CASSLESQGLHEKLFF
NA	NA	TRBV30	TRBJ2-3	CACDPGASSTDTQYF
NA	NA	TRBV6-5	TRBJ1-1	CASTNGENTEAFF
once	NA	TRBV5-4	TRBJ2-1	CASSLDPGVNNEQFF
NA	NA	TRBV15	TRBJ1-2	CATRATDTNYGYTF
NA	TRBD1	TRBV4-3	TRBJ2-6	CASSQVWDRESGANVLTF
NA	TRBD1	TRBV7-9	TRBJ1-2	CASSSGQLNYGYTF
NA	NA	TRBV30	TRBJ2-7	CAWSVGTYYEQYF
NA	NA	TRBV27	NA	CASSVGTLSEQYF
NA	TRBD1	TRBV9	TRBJ1-1	CATSPTGGNTEAFF
NA	TRBD1	TRBV7-2	TRBJ2-7	CASSWTGGAYEQYF
NA	NA	TRBV5-5	TRBJ1-4	CASSKRGGSEKLFF
NA	NA	TRBV30	TRBJ2-2	CAWTQGKGWSGELFF
NA	NA	TRBV7-9	TRBJ2-2	CSSSLGAGELFF
NA	NA	TRBV9	TRBJ1-2	CASSAHFNPDYGYTF